The sequence of this T cell receptor (beta chain) was determined in a study of T cells in women clearing cervical HPV infection. On the study more broadly: HLA type stays a possible confounder, typing being limited.

Germline V gene sequence: CDR1 MNHEY, CDR2 SMNVEV (reference sequence). The CDR3 has 15 amino acids. The V end lost 2 bases, the J end lost 7 bases, and 15 bases lay between the germline ends. Libraries were prepared by immunoSEQ multiplex PCR; TCRdb keeps only in-frame clonotypes and omits some of them. The sample table includes fewer than 40,000 clones. Details on this clone: The DNA ends 3 residues before the CDR3 does, and the rest of the CDR3 is filled in from the germline J gene.

The clonotype originates from a woman aged 18-70 years with a cervical HPV16 infection that either progressed to CIN3+ or cleared (not recorded which). Sequencing was carried out using blood buffy coat. The chain combines TRBV27 with TRBJ2-1; D unclear. This CDR3 is CASSLQPLDPNEQFF. Incomplete CDR3 DNA: TGTGCCAGCAGTTTACAACCCCTAGATCCAAATGAG.